These T cell receptor beta chains were read from a single sample in a study of T-cell reconstitution after alpha-beta-depleted transplantation in children. TCRdb itself ran the PCR reads through MiXCR, one entry per CDR3 protein. The top ten hold 14% of the sample, which has 500,000 or so distinct CDR3 sequences, approximately 10% seen once. The input for sequencing was PBMCs, mostly from graft donor cells, taken 180 days after TCRalphabeta/CD19-depleted stem cell transplant. The receptors stem from a female patient aged 2-9 years who had a stem cell transplant for aplastic anemia, so the T cells may come from the graft donor. Both conserved end residues are part of each CDR3. Fields, in order: clone size, J gene, V gene, D gene, CDR3 protein, CDR3 DNA. D genes are given only for firm matches. For some rows the clone size is stated as once, few or many, or as a class when expanded; others skip it.

>few|TRBJ2-2|TRBV13|TRBD1
CASSSAGTGSNTGELFF
TGTGCCAGCAGCTCTGCCGGGACAGGGTCGAACACCGGGGAGCTGTTTTTT
>NA|TRBJ2-4|TRBV3-1|NA
CASSHEVAPAKNIQYF
TGTGCCAGCAGCCATGAAGTGGCTCCAGCCAAAAACATTCAGTACTTC
>NA|TRBJ1-1|TRBV25-1|NA
CASRGYIGGGTEAFF
TGTGCCAGCCGGGGATATATCGGAGGGGGCACTGAAGCTTTCTTT
>NA|TRBJ2-1|TRBV11-1|NA
CASSGSGSRPNEQFF
TGTGCCAGCAGCGGCAGCGGTTCACGCCCCAATGAGCAGTTCTTC
>few|TRBJ1-5|TRBV7-2|NA
CASSPRVATYSNQPQHF
TGTGCCAGCAGCCCCCGTGTGGCTACCTATAGCAATCAGCCCCAGCATTTT
>NA|TRBJ1-5|TRBV7-2|TRBD1
CASSLAGQMNQPQHF
TGTGCCAGCAGCTTAGCGGGACAGATGAATCAGCCCCAGCATTTT
>NA|TRBJ2-1|TRBV4-1|NA
CASSKRVVAASNEQFF
TGCGCCAGCAGCAAAAGGGTGGTAGCGGCAAGCAATGAGCAGTTCTTC
>few|TRBJ2-5|TRBV12-3/TRBV12-4|TRBD1
CASTLARTGVLQTQYF
TGTGCCAGCACCCTAGCTCGGACAGGGGTGTTGCAGACCCAGTACTTC
>few|TRBJ2-5|TRBV20-1|NA
CSARAATGRQETQYF
TGCAGTGCTAGAGCCGCAACAGGGAGGCAAGAGACCCAGTACTTC
>few|TRBJ2-3|TRBV6-2/TRBV6-3|TRBD2
CASSSGSGIALDTQYF
TGTGCCAGCAGTTCCGGAAGCGGGATAGCCCTAGATACGCAGTATTTT
>many|TRBJ2-2|TRBV15|NA
CATSSGGPNTGELFF
TGTGCCACCAGCTCAGGGGGGCCGAACACCGGGGAGCTGTTTTTT
>NA|TRBJ2-7|TRBV30|TRBD2
CALMNIGGPGLAGPSHEQYF
TGTGCCCTCATGAATATCGGGGGGCCGGGACTAGCGGGACCGTCCCACGAGCAGTACTTC
>NA|TRBJ2-7|TRBV7-9|NA
CASSFESSYEQYF
TGTGCCAGCAGCTTTGAAAGCTCCTACGAGCAGTACTTC
>NA|TRBJ2-2|TRBV10-3|TRBD2
CAIDKTSGSRANTGELFF
TGTGCCATCGATAAGACTAGCGGGAGCCGCGCGAACACCGGGGAGCTGTTTTTT
>few|TRBJ2-4|TRBV7-2|NA
CASSSEKLAKNIQYF
TGTGCCAGCAGCTCCGAGAAGCTAGCCAAAAACATTCAGTACTTC
>NA|TRBJ1-2|TRBV13|TRBD1
CASSLYQGAYGYTF
TGTGCCAGCAGCTTATACCAGGGGGCCTATGGCTACACCTTC
>many|TRBJ1-2|TRBV28|TRBD1
CASSSGQGHYGYTF
TGTGCCAGCAGTTCGGGACAGGGGCACTATGGCTACACCTTC
>few|TRBJ1-1|TRBV7-8|NA
CASSLGGLLNTEAFF
TGTGCCAGCAGCTTAGGGGGACTCCTGAACACTGAAGCTTTCTTT
>few|TRBJ2-5|TRBV20-1|TRBD2
CSATNSGRARETQYF
TGCAGTGCTACGAACAGCGGGAGGGCCCGGGAGACCCAGTACTTC
>many|TRBJ1-4|TRBV20-1|TRBD1
CSALDAGQGGEKLFF
TGCAGTGCTCTAGACGCGGGACAGGGTGGAGAAAAACTGTTTTTT
>NA|TRBJ1-4|TRBV28|NA
CASSPLGGKLFF
TGTGCCAGCAGTCCATTGGGGGGAAAACTGTTTTTT
>few|TRBJ2-2|TRBV7-8|NA
CASSLLKREQLNTGELFF
TGTGCCAGCAGCTTACTTAAACGGGAGCAACTTAACACCGGGGAGCTGTTTTTT
>few|TRBJ1-1|TRBV28|NA
CASSTWGGVRNTEAFF
TGTGCCAGCAGTACCTGGGGGGGGGTGCGTAACACTGAAGCTTTCTTT
>NA|TRBJ2-6|TRBV5-1|NA
CASSLGQGSGANVLTF
TGCGCCAGCAGCTTGGGGCAGGGCTCTGGGGCCAACGTCCTGACTTTC
>few|TRBJ2-5|TRBV7-6|NA
CASSSLPPGGTETQYF
TGTGCCAGCAGCTCGCTCCCCCCTGGGGGCACGGAGACCCAGTACTTC
>NA|TRBJ1-6|TRBV7-3|NA
CASSRRQTNSPLHF
TGTGCCAGCAGCCGGCGGCAGACTAATTCACCCCTCCACTTT
>few|TRBJ1-4|TRBV24-1|TRBD1
CATSDPGQGPATNEKLFF
TGTGCCACCAGTGATCCGGGACAGGGGCCTGCAACTAATGAAAAACTGTTTTTT
>NA|TRBJ2-2|TRBV4-3|NA
CASGGPRGGGGELFF
TGCGCCAGCGGCGGCCCGCGAGGAGGTGGCGGGGAGCTGTTTTTT
>few|TRBJ2-7|TRBV28|NA
CASSLQGLRYEQYF
TGTGCCAGCAGTTTGCAGGGACTTCGCTACGAGCAGTACTTC
>many|TRBJ1-1|TRBV3-1|TRBD1
CASSAPYGTEMNTEAFF
TGTGCCAGCAGTGCACCTTACGGGACAGAGATGAACACTGAAGCTTTCTTT
>NA|TRBJ2-3|TRBV4-3|TRBD2
CASSTRLAGLAKTDTQYF
TGCGCCAGCAGCACGCGACTAGCGGGACTAGCGAAGACGGATACGCAGTATTTT
>NA|TRBJ2-1|TRBV7-2|TRBD1
CASSLASYGTGPYNEQFF
TGTGCCAGCAGCTTAGCGAGTTACGGGACAGGCCCTTACAATGAGCAGTTCTTC
>many|TRBJ2-1|TRBV11-2|TRBD2
CASSRTSADNEQFF
TGTGCCAGCAGCCGGACTAGCGCCGACAATGAGCAGTTCTTC
>NA|TRBJ2-2|TRBV12-3/TRBV12-4|NA
CASSPQGRLGTGELFF
TGTGCCAGCAGTCCCCAGGGAAGGCTGGGCACCGGGGAGCTGTTTTTT
>many|TRBJ2-1|TRBV12-3/TRBV12-4|NA
CASSFLAGGHNEQFF
NA
>NA|TRBJ2-7|TRBV12-3/TRBV12-4|NA
CASSFKYGSSVAYEQYF
TGTGCCAGCAGTTTCAAGTACGGGAGCAGCGTAGCCTACGAGCAGTACTTC
>NA|TRBJ2-1|TRBV4-1|NA
CASSQFGSDYNEQFF
TGCGCCAGCAGCCAATTCGGAAGCGATTACAATGAGCAGTTCTTC
>few|TRBJ2-6|TRBV12-3/TRBV12-4|NA
CASRTGYSGANVLTF
TGTGCCAGCAGAACAGGATACTCTGGGGCCAACGTCCTGACTTTC
>few|TRBJ1-5|TRBV7-9|NA
CASSLHPGVYNQPQHF
TGTGCCAGCAGCTTACATCCAGGAGTTTACAATCAGCCCCAGCATTTT
>few|TRBJ1-5|TRBV11-1|NA
CASSLADLSVTVQAQPQHF
TGTGCCAGCAGCTTAGCAGACCTCTCTGTGACAGTTCAGGCTCAGCCCCAGCATTTT
>few|TRBJ1-2|TRBV20-1|NA
CSARDRLDGYTF
TGCAGTGCTAGAGATCGCCTAGATGGCTACACCTTC
>NA|TRBJ2-1|TRBV14|TRBD2
CASSQVTSGSYNEQFF
TGTGCCAGCAGCCAAGTAACTAGCGGCTCCTACAATGAGCAGTTCTTC
>few|TRBJ2-5|TRBV29-1|NA
CSVDGRAGAETQYF
TGCAGCGTTGACGGACGTGCGGGGGCAGAGACCCAGTACTTC
>NA|TRBJ1-1|TRBV7-8|NA
CASSLGGPYTEAFF
TGTGCCAGCAGCTTGGGGGGGCCGTACACTGAAGCTTTCTTT
>NA|TRBJ2-4|TRBV5-1|NA
CASMGGGNIQYF
TGCGCCAGCATGGGAGGCGGAAACATTCAGTACTTC
>few|TRBJ2-1|TRBV6-2/TRBV6-3|NA
CASSYEGPERSGNEQFF
TGTGCCAGCAGTTACGAGGGGCCCGAGCGATCGGGCAATGAGCAGTTCTTC
>few|TRBJ2-1|TRBV5-1|TRBD2
CASSFPGLAVNEQFF
TGCGCCAGCAGCTTTCCGGGACTAGCGGTAAATGAGCAGTTCTTC
>many|TRBJ2-3|TRBV29-1|NA
CSVESGPDTQYF
TGCAGCGTTGAGAGTGGACCAGATACGCAGTATTTT
>NA|TRBJ2-5|TRBV5-1|NA
CASSVWLGGHETQYF
TGCGCCAGCAGCGTCTGGCTGGGGGGGCACGAGACCCAGTACTTC
>few|TRBJ2-3|TRBV7-6|NA
CASSLGQFPLDTQYF
TGTGCCAGCAGCTTAGGCCAGTTTCCCTTGGATACGCAGTATTTT
>few|TRBJ2-5|TRBV4-1|TRBD2
CASSRVEASGRHQETQYF
TGCGCCAGCAGCCGCGTCGAGGCGAGCGGGAGACACCAAGAGACCCAGTACTTC
>NA|TRBJ1-5|TRBV6-2/TRBV6-3|TRBD1
CASSYGRGRGQPQHF
TGTGCCAGCAGTTACGGCAGGGGGCGAGGTCAGCCCCAGCATTTT
>few|TRBJ1-2|TRBV29-1|TRBD1
CSAGLDRASGYTF
TGCAGCGCTGGATTGGACAGGGCATCTGGCTACACCTTC
>NA|TRBJ2-5|TRBV18|NA
CASSPKGVQETQYF
TGTGCCAGCTCACCAAAGGGGGTTCAAGAGACCCAGTACTTC
>few|TRBJ2-1|TRBV29-1|NA
CSVFGALSHNEQFF
TGCAGTGTGTTTGGGGCATTGAGTCACAATGAGCAGTTCTTC
>NA|TRBJ2-1|TRBV5-1|TRBD2
CASSWGGGRRYNEQFF
TGCGCCAGCAGCTGGGGCGGGGGACGGCGATACAATGAGCAGTTCTTC
>few|TRBJ2-3|TRBV6-2/TRBV6-3|NA
CASKGGTDTQYF
TGTGCCAGCAAGGGGGGCACAGATACGCAGTATTTT
>few|TRBJ2-7|TRBV14|TRBD1
CASSHLRGQDRDEQYF
TGTGCCAGCAGCCACCTCAGGGGGCAGGATCGGGACGAGCAGTACTTC
>few|TRBJ2-3|TRBV28|TRBD2
CASSFPRVAGAERLPDTDTQYF
TGTGCCAGCAGTTTCCCTCGGGTAGCGGGGGCGGAGCGCCTCCCTGACACAGATACGCAGTATTTT